This paragraph reports one TCR beta chain. The CDR3 is 16 amino acids. The germline V gene has CDR1 KGHSH and CDR2 LQKENI. V dropped 0 bases and J dropped 2; count of bases not matched to a gene: 6. Living in 20 to 30 US areas, the participants were between about 18 and 95 years of age. Participants had their cohort set by participant-reported clinical history. This entry belongs to a study of blood T cell repertoires in COVID-19. Turning to the study itself: The cDNA or gDNA used as material had been derived from T cells, B-cell-depleted T cells, or PBMCs.

As processed by the authors: Reference gene primers were amplified, and this amplification served to estimate nucleated cell counts. Measured with immunoSEQ multiplex PCR; TCRdb has only the in-frame clones, and not every one. Clone size and the V and J calls come from that table; the DNA yielded D and trimming. The repertoire holds about 220,000 clones, 88% seen once, with roughly 14% in the top ten. The sequencing input was PBMCs or T cells enriched from blood (not recorded which). This clonotype was obtained from a woman aged 50 to 65 with acute COVID-19. The genes are TRBV18 and TRBJ2-7; 8 nucleotides match TRBD2. CDR3 amino acids: CASSPPTGGPPYEQYF. The CDR3 DNA follows: TGTGCCAGCTCACCACCGACGGGAGGGCCGCCCTACGAGCAGTACTTC.